The 14 T cell receptor beta chains below all came from one sample that was sequenced in a study of B cell selection in AIRE deficiency. The regulatory T cell sort gate was CD4+CD25hiCD127low/negative. Method: immunoSEQ multiplex PCR; TCRdb's copy keeps in-frame clones and lacks some. The sample comprises about 21,000 clones, roughly 93% of which are singletons, and roughly 2.1% rests with the top ten. The source material was Tregs sorted from PBMCs. Every receptor here comes from a human donor with AIRE deficiency.

The V call is TRBV28, the J call TRBJ1-1; a weak D match, TRBD1 (5 bases). V lost 4 bases and J lost 11, with 14 bases in between. CDR1 and CDR2 (germline): MDHEN, SYDVKM. This CDR3 spans 12 amino acids. CDR3 nucleotides: TGTGCCAGCAGTTCATTAGCAGGGTCCGCTTTCTTT. Translation gives CASSSLAGSAFF.

V is TRBV7-2 and J is TRBJ2-5, with D hard to call. Trimming stripped 2 bases from V and 7 bases from J, with 11 bases between. This CDR3 comprises 13 residues. In germline, CDR1 is SGHTA, CDR2 FQGNSA. The CDR3 nucleotides read TGTGCCAGCAGCTTAAAAGGCTCGGGGACCCAGTACTTC. Translating it yields CASSLKGSGTQYF.

As DNA, the CDR3 is TGTGCCATCAGGCCAGAGTACAATGAGCAGTTCTTC. Translating gives CAIRPEYNEQFF. The gene calls are TRBV10-3 and TRBJ2-1, with D uncertain. The CDR3 sequence is 12 residues long. From germline, CDR1 is ENHRY and CDR2 SYGVKD. Trimming removed 6 bases from V and 4 bases from J, with 7 bases in between.

This rearrangement joins TRBV11-3 to TRBJ1-1; possibly TRBD1 for D (6 bases). V lost 6 bases and J lost 5, with 16 bases in between. This CDR3 comprises 14 residues. CDR1 is SGHNT, CDR2 YENEEA, per germline. The CDR3 DNA is TGTGCCAGCAGTCAATTCAGGGGAGATACTGAAGCTTTCTTT. Its protein product is CASSQFRGDTEAFF.

The chain employs TRBV5-1 and TRBJ2-7, with 7 positions matching TRBD1. J lost 5 bases, V lost 3 bases, and 23 bases had no gene match. CDR1 is SGHRS, CDR2 YFSETQ, per germline. The CDR3 length is 19 residues. CDR3 sequence (DNA): TGCGCCAGCAGCTCCCCTCAAGACAGGGTAGAGCTAGAAAGGAACGAGCAGTACTTC. This translates into CASSSPQDRVELERNEQYF.

This rearrangement joins TRBV7-3 to TRBJ2-3; TRBD2 is a possible D gene (5 bases). This CDR3 has 13 residues. Trimming took 2 bases from V and 3 from J, leaving 6 bases between them. CDR1 and CDR2 from the germline V gene are SGHTA and FQGTGA. CDR3 in amino acids: CASSLGGTDTQYF. In DNA, the CDR3 is TGTGCCAGCAGCTTAGGCGGGACAGATACGCAGTATTTT.

The gene calls are TRBV9 and TRBJ1-3, with TRBD1 matching over 8 bases. CDR1 and CDR2 (germline): SGDLS, YYNGEE. The CDR3 spans 14 residues. Germline trimming cut 4 bases from V and 3 bases from J; bases unmatched to any gene: 3. This CDR3 reads CASSQGARGNTIYF. For the CDR3, the DNA is TGTGCCAGCAGCCAGGGGGCGCGTGGAAACACCATATATTTT.

This clone was counted between two and nine times. The rearrangement uses TRBV30 and TRBJ2-7; weak D call: TRBD1 (6 bases). The CDR3 covers 13 residues. Germline V gives CDR1 GTSNPN, CDR2 SVGIG (reference sequence). V was shortened by 2 bases and J by 6 bases, with 14 bases between the two germline ends. The CDR3 spells CAWSLTGFGEQYF. The DNA for the CDR3 is TGTGCCTGGAGTCTAACAGGGTTCGGCGAGCAGTACTTC.

The rearrangement joins TRBV4-3 to TRBJ1-5; 7 bases are a match to TRBD1. V lost 3 bases and J lost 3; bases outside the gene matches: 2. The germline V gene encodes CDR1 LGHNA and CDR2 YSLEER. This CDR3 spans 14 amino acids. The CDR3 coding sequence is TGCGCCAGCAGCCAGGGACAGACCAATCAGCCCCAGCATTTT. Its protein is CASSQGQTNQPQHF.

This chain links TRBV10-3 with TRBJ2-7; D not resolved. Trimming removed 10 bases from V and 6 bases from J, with 16 bases in between. CDR1 is ENHRY and CDR2 is SYGVKD in the germline V gene. The CDR3 totals 12 residues. The CDR3 region is CASLDWSGEQYF. For the CDR3, the DNA is TGTGCCAGTTTAGATTGGTCGGGCGAGCAGTACTTC.

V is TRBV19 and J is TRBJ1-1, with D possibly TRBD1 on 5 matching bases. V lost 6 bases and J 3 bases, leaving 14 bases between the germline ends. Germline V lookup: CDR1 LNHDA, CDR2 SQIVND (reference sequence). The CDR3 is 14 residues long. In nucleotides, the CDR3 is TGTGCCAGTAGCACCGGAGGGGCACACACTGAAGCTTTCTTT. The encoded protein is CASSTGGAHTEAFF.

V gene TRBV19 combines with J gene TRBJ1-2; unclear D gene. V lost 7 bases to trimming and J lost 3 bases, with 9 bases between them. The CDR3 spans 12 residues. The germline gives CDR1 LNHDA, CDR2 SQIVND (reference sequence). The CDR3 DNA sequence: TGTGCCAGTAACGGGCCGGACTATGGCTACACCTTC. Amino acid sequence: CASNGPDYGYTF.

The J gene is TRBJ2-3, the V gene TRBV2; D unresolved. The ends were cut back, 6 bases at V and 3 bases at J, with 4 bases in the middle. Germline values: CDR1 SNHLY, CDR2 FYNNEI. CDR3 length equals 11 residues. CDR3 loop: CASRTTDTQYF. DNA of the CDR3: TGTGCCAGCAGAACAACAGATACGCAGTATTTT.

Turning to this clone: A junction end diverges from the germline sequence, so it may reflect a read error. The chain links TRBV12-5 to TRBJ2-1; 7 bases fit TRBD1. The CDR3 loop spans 13 amino acids. Per the germline V gene, CDR1 is LGHNT and CDR2 is FRNRAP. The CDR3 region is CASGLWRPGQPVF. The CDR3 DNA follows: TGTGCTAGTGGTTTGTGGCGTCCGGGACAGCCGGTCTTC.